This T cell receptor (beta chain) is from a study of shared clonotypes between healthy human individuals. TCRdb keeps only in-frame clones here, not all; method: immunoSEQ multiplex PCR. The sample consists of roughly 2.2 million clones, around 90% of them appearing once. CDR1 SGHAT and CDR2 FQDESV come from the germline V gene (reference sequence). V lost 5 bases to trimming and J lost 0 bases, with 11 bases between them. The CDR3 extends over 16 amino acids. The chain has TRBV11-1 and TRBJ2-6; D is possibly TRBD1 (6 bases). The sample comprised naive CD4+ T cells from PBMCs. Documented subset: CD45RA+ positively selected. This sequence was found in a man between 18 and 35 years old in good health. Some clones in this sample may be carry-over from other donors' samples. The CDR3 spells CASSPDRYSGANVLTF. CDR3 nucleotides: TGTGCCAGCAGCCCTGACAGGTACTCTGGGGCCAACGTCCTGACTTTC.